These 15 T cell receptor beta chains came from one sample sequenced in a study of blood T cell repertoires in COVID-19. The data were produced by immunoSEQ multiplex PCR, yet TCRdb's version contains in-frame clones alone and is incomplete. The data hold a few hundred thousand clones, with 86% observed a single time. Input material: peripheral blood. Receptors were obtained from a woman aged 45-60 years with acute or convalescent COVID-19.

The chain joins TRBV10-3 to TRBJ2-1, with D hard to call. Germline V gives CDR1 ENHRY, CDR2 SYGVKD. Trimming cost V 0 bases and J 9 bases, with 15 bases left between them. The CDR3 extends over 15 amino acids. The CDR3 loop is CAISESTLIAVEQFF. DNA of the CDR3: TGTGCCATCAGTGAGTCAACGCTGATAGCTGTTGAGCAGTTCTTC.

This clone occurred once. The chain has TRBV28 and TRBJ2-7; 10 bases map to TRBD1. J lost 2 bases, V lost 4 bases, and 8 bases had no gene match. This CDR3 comprises 16 residues. Germline V gene sequence: CDR1 MDHEN, CDR2 SYDVKM. This chain's CDR3 is CASSSPRGQGTYEQYF. The CDR3 DNA is TGTGCCAGCAGTTCCCCTCGGGGACAGGGGACCTACGAGCAGTACTTC.

The chain links TRBV6-5 to TRBJ2-7; the match to TRBD2 covers 8 bases. The trim removed 4 bases at V and 6 bases at J, leaving 11 bases unmatched. CDR1 is MNHEY, CDR2 SVGAGI, per germline. CDR3 length equals 15 residues. The CDR3 DNA reads TGTGCCAGCAGTTCATTCATCGGACTAGCCGCCGAGCAGTACTTC. Translated: CASSSFIGLAAEQYF.

The chain employs TRBV9 and TRBJ1-3; possible D gene TRBD1, 6 bases. Germline V gene data show CDR1 as SGDLS and CDR2 as YYNGEE. The germline V and J ends were trimmed by 0 bases and 0 bases, with 10 bases remaining between them. The CDR3 runs 16 residues. CDR3 bases: TGTGCCAGCAGCGTAGGTGGGGGCGTCTCTGGAAACACCATATATTTT. Protein: CASSVGGGVSGNTIYF. The entire variable domain, with the rest obtained from reference TRBV9 and TRBJ1-3, is as follows: DSGVTQTPKHLITATGQRVTLRCSPRSGDLSVYWYQQSLDQGLQFLIQYYNGEERAKGNILERFSAQQFPDLHSELNLSSLELGDSALYFCASSVGGGVSGNTIYFGEGSWLTVV.

This rearrangement joins TRBV6-5 to TRBJ1-2; possibly TRBD1 for D (6 bases). The CDR3 contains 13 residues. Trimming left V 2 bases short and J 7 bases short, with 11 bases between. Germline lookup yields CDR1 MNHEY and CDR2 SVGAGI. The CDR3 nucleotides are TGTGCCAGCAGTTACAGAACAGGGTTTGGCTACACCTTC. This codes for CASSYRTGFGYTF.

V usage is TRBV5-1 and J usage is TRBJ2-5; 9 nucleotides match TRBD1. The CDR3 length is 15 residues. V lost 0 bases and J lost 3; bases outside the gene matches: 3. In germline, CDR1 is SGHRS, CDR2 YFSETQ. CDR3 in DNA: TGCGCCAGCAGCTTGGGCCGGGACAGGGAAGAGACCCAGTACTTC. Translating gives CASSLGRDREETQYF.

This clone was seen just once. The chain carries TRBV6-5 and TRBJ2-7; 9 bases align to TRBD1. The CDR3 is 14 residues long. Germline CDR1 MNHEY, CDR2 SVGAGI. Losses at the gene ends were 7 bases for V and 5 bases for J; bases not matched to a gene: 9. CDR3 region: CASNGGQGWHEQYF. CDR3 DNA: TGTGCCAGCAACGGTGGACAGGGGTGGCACGAGCAGTACTTC.

The chain has TRBV29-1 and TRBJ1-2; D perhaps matches TRBD1 (5 bases). Germline-derived CDR1 and CDR2 are SQVTM and ANQGSEA. The CDR3 is 14 residues long. With 5 bases removed from V and 4 bases from J, the gap between germline ends came to 17 bases. The CDR3 nucleotides are TGCAGCGTTCCCCTGGGGCAGGGAAGCTATGGCTACACCTTC. It translates to CSVPLGQGSYGYTF. Combining the CDR3 with reference TRBV29-1 and TRBJ1-2 gives the whole variable domain SAVISQKPSRDICQRGTSLTIQCQVDSQVTMMFWYRQQPGQSLTLIATANQGSEATYESGFVIDKFPISRPNLTFSTLTVSNMSPEDSSIYLCSVPLGQGSYGYTFGSGTRLTVV.

The gene calls are TRBV4-1 and TRBJ1-1; the D is unclear. The CDR3 has 13 residues. CDR1 MGHRA and CDR2 YSYEKL come from the germline V gene. Trimming left V 3 bases short and J 8 bases short, with 13 bases between. CDR3 region: CASSHGGRREAFF. In DNA, the CDR3 is TGCGCCAGCAGCCATGGAGGCAGAAGGGAAGCTTTCTTT.

V and J are TRBV5-1 and TRBJ1-2; 9 nucleotides match TRBD1. V trimming: 5 bases; J trimming: 8 bases; junction bases outside the gene matches: 4. From germline, CDR1 is SGHRS and CDR2 YFSETQ. The CDR3 has 12 amino acids. The CDR3 region is CASSPGQGGYTF. In DNA form, the CDR3 reads TGCGCCAGCAGTCCGGGACAGGGCGGCTACACCTTC.

The rearrangement joins TRBV27 to TRBJ2-7; the match to TRBD2 covers 9 bases. Per germline, CDR1 MNHEY and CDR2 SMNVEV (reference sequence). After removal of 7 bases from V and 2 bases from J, the junction contained 12 bases not matched to a gene. The CDR3 is made up of 16 amino acids. CDR3 coding DNA: TGTGCCAGCACTTATTCTAGCGGGGCTTATCCCTACGAGCAGTACTTC. It specifies CASTYSSGAYPYEQYF.

This clone appeared a few times. The gene calls are TRBV27 and TRBJ1-5; D might be TRBD1 (5 bases). The CDR3 has 14 residues. Trimming cost V 3 bases and J 5 bases, with 11 bases left between them. CDR1 and CDR2 from the germline V gene are MNHEY and SMNVEV (reference sequence). The CDR3 bases are TGTGCCAGCAGTTTTTTAGGCAGGGATCAGCCCCAGCATTTT. It codes for CASSFLGRDQPQHF.

This rearrangement joins TRBV6-2 or TRBV6-3 to TRBJ2-7; D gene uncertain. Germline assignment: CDR1 MNHEY and CDR2 SVGEGT. This CDR3 region has 13 residues. Trimming pared 6 bases from V and 3 bases from J, leaving 12 bases between. The CDR3 protein is CASSRTVIYEQYF. CDR3 coding DNA: TGTGCCAGCAGCCGTACTGTGATCTACGAGCAGTACTTC.

On this clone itself: The junction does not match germline at one end; this may be a read error. The rearrangement links TRBV7-7 to TRBJ2-3; a weak D match, TRBD2 (5 bases). This CDR3 has 13 residues. Germline V gene lookup returns CDR1 SSHAT and CDR2 FNYEAQ (reference sequence). Here the CDR3 DNA reads TGTGCTAGCAGTCCTCCCGGGGAAGATACGCAGTATTTT. This sequence encodes CASSPPGEDTQYF. Looking up the rest from reference TRBV7-7 and TRBJ2-3 gives the full variable domain: GAGVSQSPRYKVTKRGQDVTLRCDPISSHATLYWYQQALGQGPEFLTYFNYEAQPDKSGLPSDRFSAERPEGSISTLTIQRTEQRDSAMYRCASSPPGEDTQYFGPGTRLTVL.

Of note for this clone: The same CDR3 arises from other DNA sequences in this sample as well. The chain uses TRBV2 and TRBJ1-1, with D perhaps TRBD1 (5 bases). The CDR3 contains 14 residues. CDR1 is SNHLY, CDR2 FYNNEI, per germline. V was shortened by 0 bases and J by 1 base, with 6 bases between the two germline ends. CDR3 residues: CASSEARGNTEAFF. DNA for the CDR3: TGTGCCAGCAGTGAAGCTAGGGGGAACACTGAAGCTTTCTTT.